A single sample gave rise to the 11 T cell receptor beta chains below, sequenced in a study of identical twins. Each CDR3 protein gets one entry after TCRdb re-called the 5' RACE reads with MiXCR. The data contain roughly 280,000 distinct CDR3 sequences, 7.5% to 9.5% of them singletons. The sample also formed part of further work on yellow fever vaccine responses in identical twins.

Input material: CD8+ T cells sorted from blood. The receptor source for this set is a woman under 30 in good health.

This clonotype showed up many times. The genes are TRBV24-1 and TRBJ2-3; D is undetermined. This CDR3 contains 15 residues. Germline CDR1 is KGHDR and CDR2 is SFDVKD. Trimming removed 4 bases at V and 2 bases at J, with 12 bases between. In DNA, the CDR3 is TGTGCCACCAGTGAATCTTCCAGCACCACAGATACGCAGTATTTT. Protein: CATSESSSTTDTQYF.

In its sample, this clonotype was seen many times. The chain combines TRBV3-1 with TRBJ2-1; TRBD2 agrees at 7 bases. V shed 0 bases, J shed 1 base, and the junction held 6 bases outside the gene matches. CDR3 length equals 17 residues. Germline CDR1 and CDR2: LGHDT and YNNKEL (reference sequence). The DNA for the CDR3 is TGTGCCAGCAGCCAAGATTGGGGGGGAGGGTCCTACAATGAGCAGTTCTTC. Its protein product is CASSQDWGGGSYNEQFF.

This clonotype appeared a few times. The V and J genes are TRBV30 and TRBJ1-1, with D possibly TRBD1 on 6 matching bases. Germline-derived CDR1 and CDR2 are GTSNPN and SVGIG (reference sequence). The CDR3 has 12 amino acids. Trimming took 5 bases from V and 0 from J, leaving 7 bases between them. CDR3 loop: CAWGGLNTEAFF. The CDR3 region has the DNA TGTGCCTGGGGGGGCTTGAACACTGAAGCTTTCTTT.

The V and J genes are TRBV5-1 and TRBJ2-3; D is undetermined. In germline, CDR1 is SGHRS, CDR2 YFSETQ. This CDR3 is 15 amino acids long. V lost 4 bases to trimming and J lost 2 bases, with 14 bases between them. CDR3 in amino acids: CASSRARGTTDTQYF. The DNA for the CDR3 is TGCGCCAGCAGCCGAGCTCGCGGAACCACAGATACGCAGTATTTT.

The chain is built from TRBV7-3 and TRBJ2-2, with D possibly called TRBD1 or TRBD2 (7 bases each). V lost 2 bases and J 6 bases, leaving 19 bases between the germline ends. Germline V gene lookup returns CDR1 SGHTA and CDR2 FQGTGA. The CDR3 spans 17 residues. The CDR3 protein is CASSLYPQGGPSGELFF. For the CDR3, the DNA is TGTGCCAGCAGCTTATATCCTCAGGGGGGGCCCTCCGGGGAGCTGTTTTTT. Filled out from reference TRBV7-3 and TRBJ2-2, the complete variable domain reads GAGVSQTPSNKVTEKGKYVELRCDPISGHTALYWYRQSLGQGPEFLIYFQGTGAADDSGLPNDRFFAVRPEGSVSTLKIQRTERGDSAVYLCASSLYPQGGPSGELFFGEGSRLTVL.

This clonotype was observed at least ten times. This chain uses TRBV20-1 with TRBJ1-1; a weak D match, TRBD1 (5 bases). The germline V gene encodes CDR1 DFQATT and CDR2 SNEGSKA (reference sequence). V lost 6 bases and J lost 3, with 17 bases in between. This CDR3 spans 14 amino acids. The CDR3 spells CSAEFQGEDTEAFF. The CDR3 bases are TGCAGTGCCGAGTTTCAGGGTGAGGACACTGAAGCTTTCTTT.

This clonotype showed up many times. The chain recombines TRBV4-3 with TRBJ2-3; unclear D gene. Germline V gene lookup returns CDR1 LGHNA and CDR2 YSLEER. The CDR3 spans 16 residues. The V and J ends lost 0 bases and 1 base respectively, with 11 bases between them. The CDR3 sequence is CASSQDPGTGTDTQYF. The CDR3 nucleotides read TGCGCCAGCAGCCAAGATCCGGGTACGGGCACAGATACGCAGTATTTT.

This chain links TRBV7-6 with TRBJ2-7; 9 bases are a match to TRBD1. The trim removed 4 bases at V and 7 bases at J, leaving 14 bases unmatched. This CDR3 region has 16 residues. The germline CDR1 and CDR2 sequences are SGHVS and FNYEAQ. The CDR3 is CASSSQSGTGLYEQYF. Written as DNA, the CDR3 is TGTGCCAGCAGCTCACAATCCGGGACAGGGTTGTATGAGCAGTACTTC.

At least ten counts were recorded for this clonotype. This chain's CDR3 is CASSPGLAGDDEQFF. Written as DNA, the CDR3 is TGTGCCAGCAGCCCGGGACTAGCGGGAGACGATGAGCAGTTCTTC. The chain joins TRBV27 to TRBJ2-1, with TRBD2 matching over 14 bases. J was trimmed by 8 bases and V by 6 bases; bases with no gene match: 6. Germline lookup yields CDR1 MNHEY and CDR2 SMNVEV (reference sequence). The CDR3 loop spans 15 amino acids.

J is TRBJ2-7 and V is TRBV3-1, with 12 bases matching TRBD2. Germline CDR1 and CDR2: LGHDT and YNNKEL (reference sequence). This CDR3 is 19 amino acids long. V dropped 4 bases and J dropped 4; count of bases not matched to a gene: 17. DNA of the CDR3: TGTGCCAGCAGCCCCACGCTAGGATCTTTGGGACTAGCGGGTTACGAGCAGTACTTC. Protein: CASSPTLGSLGLAGYEQYF.

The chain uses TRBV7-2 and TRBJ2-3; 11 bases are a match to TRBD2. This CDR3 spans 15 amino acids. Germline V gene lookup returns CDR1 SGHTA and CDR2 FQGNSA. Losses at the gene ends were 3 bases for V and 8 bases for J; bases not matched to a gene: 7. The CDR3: CASSFSGGAFSTQYF. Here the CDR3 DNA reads TGTGCCAGCAGCTTTAGCGGGGGGGCCTTTAGTACGCAGTATTTT.